The table lists the clone carrying this T cell receptor (beta chain) with a few counts. Antigen specificity is unknown. This sample is drawn from a study of beta chain features in type 1 diabetes. Regarding the study as a whole: Moderate but significant shortening of TCRB CDR3s was recorded in all four CD4+ subsets from Type 1 diabetes patients. More deletions and fewer insertions at VDJ junctions were found in patients with type 1 diabetes. Researchers reported that naive, central memory and Treg TCRB repertoires appeared more similar in patients than in healthy donors.

Blood was drawn once from each donor into heparinised tubes. The draws averaged around 120 mL. The study reverse transcribed the entire isolated RNA, so it sequenced expressed TCRB transcripts. The read count averaged roughly 4 million across naive, central memory and regulatory T cell samples. Clones were sequenced by immunoSEQ multiplex PCR, and TCRdb holds only the in-frame ones, with some missing. The repertoire holds 200,000 to 300,000 clones, with roughly 20% as singletons. Germline lookup yields CDR1 SGDLS and CDR2 YYNGEE. Trimming cost V 0 bases and J 7 bases, with 14 bases left between them. This CDR3 region has 15 residues.

The clonotype originates from a woman aged 40 to 50 with type 1 diabetes. The V and J genes are TRBV9 and TRBJ2-1; maybe TRBD1 (6 bases). The sample taken for sequencing was naive CD4+ T cells from blood. This chain's CDR3 is CASSVEDLRGNEQFF. CDR3 sequence (DNA): TGTGCCAGCAGCGTAGAGGATCTAAGGGGGAATGAGCAGTTCTTC.